This passage covers 23 T cell receptor beta chains from one sample sequenced in a study of Ad26.COV2.S vaccination and SARS-CoV-2 variants. As for treatment: about 20 received Ad26.COV2.S at low or high dose, single or two shots; about five received placebo; per-sample allocation not given. The samples were gathered on day 63 after the first injection of vaccine or placebo. Data came from immunoSEQ multiplex PCR; TCRdb stores just in-frame clones and leaves some out. Among fewer than 400,000 clones listed, about 85% were seen once. The sequencing here drew on peripheral blood, taken in a trial of Ad26.COV2.S vaccine versus placebo. Every receptor here comes from a person between 18 and 60 years old who received the Ad26.COV2.S COVID-19 vaccine or a placebo.

The chain employs TRBV19 and TRBJ2-3; TRBD2 is a possible D gene (6 bases). Per the germline V gene, CDR1 is LNHDA and CDR2 is SQIVND (reference sequence). The CDR3 is made up of 13 amino acids. Trimming stripped 1 base from V and 4 bases from J, with 6 bases between. CDR3 in DNA: TGTGCCAGTAGTATAGGGAGGGCAGATACGCAGTATTTT. It translates to CASSIGRADTQYF.

This rearrangement joins TRBV6-5 to TRBJ2-3, with 8 bases matching TRBD2. Germline loops: CDR1 MNHEY, CDR2 SVGAGI. This CDR3 contains 11 residues. The V and J ends lost 9 bases and 4 bases, in that order; junction bases with no gene match: 0. The CDR3 region has the DNA TGTGCCAGTAGCGGGGCAGATACGCAGTATTTT. Translating it yields CASSGADTQYF.

V gene TRBV7-9 combines with J gene TRBJ1-2; no definite D call. CDR1 and CDR2 from the germline V gene are SEHNR and FQNEAQ (reference sequence). V was cut by 5 bases and J by 4 bases, with 17 bases left in between. This CDR3 has 15 amino acids. Here the CDR3 reads CASSDYLAGSYGYTF. The CDR3 coding sequence is TGTGCCAGCAGCGATTATCTGGCGGGGAGCTATGGCTACACCTTC. Using reference TRBV7-9 and TRBJ1-2 for the parts outside the CDR3, the full variable domain is DTGVSQNPRHKITKRGQNVTFRCDPISEHNRLYWYRQTLGQGPEFLTYFQNEAQLEKSRLLSDRFSAERPKGSFSTLEIQRTEQGDSAMYLCASSDYLAGSYGYTFGSGTRLTVV.

The chain has TRBV7-2 and TRBJ2-7; D unresolved. V shed 3 bases and J shed 2 bases, with 14 bases lying between them. The length of the CDR3 is 15 residues. Germline V lookup: CDR1 SGHTA, CDR2 FQGNSA. CDR3 nucleotide sequence: TGTGCCAGCAGCTTTACAGCGCACCGTACCTACGAGCAGTACTTC. This codes for CASSFTAHRTYEQYF.

This clone showed up just once. This chain uses TRBV6-5 with TRBJ1-4; the D gene is possibly TRBD1 (5 bases). The CDR3 has 13 residues. With 8 bases removed from V and 4 bases from J, the gap between germline ends came to 11 bases. From germline, CDR1 is MNHEY and CDR2 SVGAGI. This chain's CDR3 is CASGRGVNEKLFF. CDR3 DNA sequence: TGTGCCAGCGGGCGGGGGGTTAATGAAAAACTGTTTTTT.

V usage is TRBV11-2 and J usage is TRBJ1-2; D is unresolved. V lost 5 bases and J lost 4, with 17 bases in between. Germline loops: CDR1 SGHAT, CDR2 FQNNGV. CDR3 length: 15 amino acids. CDR3 loop: CASSHPHNRGYGYTF. CDR3 nucleotides: TGTGCCAGCAGCCATCCTCACAACCGGGGCTATGGCTACACCTTC.

For the CDR3, the DNA is TGTGCCAGCAGTTTACCCCACCAGAACTATGGCTACACCTTC. It is translated as CASSLPHQNYGYTF. The J gene is TRBJ1-2, the V gene TRBV28, with D unresolved. The germline V gene encodes CDR1 MDHEN and CDR2 SYDVKM. This CDR3 comprises 14 residues. V lost 2 bases and J 2 bases, leaving 9 bases between the germline ends.

The chain uses TRBV6-2 or TRBV6-3 and TRBJ2-4; TRBD2 is a possible D gene (6 bases). Germline V gene sequence: CDR1 MNHEY, CDR2 SVGEGT. This CDR3 spans 13 amino acids. V lost 6 bases and J 4 bases, leaving 10 bases between the germline ends. CDR3 nucleotides: TGTGCCAGCAGCCACGGGAGAAAAAACATTCAGTACTTC. Translated, it gives CASSHGRKNIQYF.

The CDR3 loop reads CASSSVAGPRSDTQYF. CDR3 nucleotide sequence: TGTGCCAGCAGCTCAGTAGCGGGCCCTCGATCAGATACGCAGTATTTT. The chain uses TRBV7-2 and TRBJ2-3; 7 positions agree with TRBD2. J gave up 4 bases and V 4 bases, and 11 bases lay outside the gene matches. The CDR3 has 16 residues. Germline values: CDR1 SGHTA, CDR2 FQGNSA.

This clone was counted between two and nine times. The chain links TRBV27 to TRBJ1-5, with a tentative D call TRBD1 (6 bases). The germline V and J ends were trimmed by 4 bases and 4 bases, with 14 bases remaining between them. The germline CDR1 and CDR2 sequences are MNHEY and SMNVEV (reference sequence). The CDR3 loop spans 15 amino acids. The CDR3 region has the DNA TGTGCCAGCAGTTCTCAACAGGGCGGTAATCAGCCCCAGCATTTT. Translated, it gives CASSSQQGGNQPQHF.

A few counts support this clone. The V and J genes are TRBV9 and TRBJ2-2, with TRBD1 matching over 7 bases. CDR3 length equals 13 residues. Germline V CDR1 and CDR2: SGDLS, YYNGEE. V lost 7 bases to trimming and J lost 7 bases; unmatched junction nucleotides: 7. The CDR3 region is CASALTGIGELFF. CDR3 coding DNA: TGTGCCAGCGCCCTGACAGGGATCGGGGAGCTGTTTTTT.

This chain connects TRBV5-4 to TRBJ2-1; D not resolved. This CDR3 spans 12 amino acids. V was trimmed by 4 bases and J by 7 bases, leaving 9 bases between them. Germline V CDR1 and CDR2: SGHNT, YYREEE (reference sequence). CDR3 sequence reads: CASSPMRNEQFF. DNA of the CDR3: TGTGCCAGCAGCCCTATGAGGAATGAGCAGTTCTTC.

V and J are TRBV19 and TRBJ1-5; 8 positions match TRBD1. Germline V lookup: CDR1 LNHDA, CDR2 SQIVND (reference sequence). The CDR3 loop spans 16 amino acids. With V trimmed by 4 bases and J by 4 bases, 9 bases remained unmatched. The CDR3 is CASSTLRTGNNQPQHF. The CDR3 DNA reads TGTGCCAGTAGTACCCTTAGGACAGGGAATAATCAGCCCCAGCATTTT.

CDR3 region: CASRIAVYNEQFF. In DNA form, the CDR3 reads TGTGCCAGCAGAATCGCGGTCTACAATGAGCAGTTCTTC. The chain carries TRBV2 and TRBJ2-1; D call uncertain. From germline, CDR1 is SNHLY and CDR2 FYNNEI. Trimming took off 6 bases at V and 3 bases at J, with 9 bases between the two ends. The CDR3 covers 13 residues.

The chain employs TRBV5-8 and TRBJ2-1; unclear D gene. Germline CDR1 SGHTS, CDR2 YDEGEE. The CDR3 consists of 13 residues. Trimming cost V 4 bases and J 9 bases, with 14 bases left between them. In nucleotides, the CDR3 is TGTGCCAGCAGCCTACTTGTAACCGGTGAGCAGTTCTTC. Translation gives CASSLLVTGEQFF. The variable domain in full, completed from reference TRBV5-8 and TRBJ2-1, reads EAGVTQSPTHLIKTRGQQATLRCSPISGHTSVYWYQQALGLGLQFLLWYDEGEERNRGNFPPRFSGRQFPNYSSELNVNALELEDSALYLCASSLLVTGEQFFGPGTRLTVL.

J is TRBJ1-2 and V is TRBV27, with 9 bases that match TRBD1. In germline, CDR1 is MNHEY, CDR2 SMNVEV (reference sequence). CDR3 length: 16 amino acids. Trimming took 7 bases from V and 6 from J; bases not matched to a gene: 15. The CDR3 sequence: CASNLSPNRGLHGYTF. The CDR3 region has the DNA TGTGCCAGCAACCTTTCCCCCAACAGGGGGCTTCATGGCTACACCTTC.

The chain recombines TRBV19 with TRBJ1-1, with a possible D match to TRBD1 (5 bases). The CDR3 extends over 14 amino acids. Germline CDR1 LNHDA, CDR2 SQIVND (reference sequence). V lost 4 bases, J lost 1 base, and 10 bases lay in between. The CDR3 sequence: CASSKGQGNTEAFF. The DNA of the CDR3 is TGTGCCAGTAGTAAGGGGCAGGGGAACACTGAAGCTTTCTTT.

CDR3 loop: CASSKEGLNYGYTF. CDR3 nucleotides: TGTGCCAGCAGTAAGGAGGGGCTTAACTATGGCTACACCTTC. V gene TRBV6-5 combines with J gene TRBJ1-2; D possibly corresponds to TRBD1 (5 bases). Trimming took off 5 bases at V and 1 base at J, with 11 bases between the two ends. Germline loops: CDR1 MNHEY, CDR2 SVGAGI. This CDR3 is built from 14 residues.

The J gene is TRBJ2-7, the V gene TRBV27; D tentatively reads TRBD1 or TRBD2 (5 bases each). CDR1 MNHEY and CDR2 SMNVEV come from the germline V gene (reference sequence). This CDR3 is built from 13 residues. The germline V and J ends were trimmed by 4 bases and 5 bases, with 12 bases remaining between them. In DNA form, the CDR3 reads TGTGCCAGCAGTTGGTCGGGGCTCAACGAGCAGTACTTC. Translating it yields CASSWSGLNEQYF.

This sequence joins TRBV9 and TRBJ1-1; D is possibly TRBD1 (6 bases). The germline V gene encodes CDR1 SGDLS and CDR2 YYNGEE. The V end lost 0 bases, the J end lost 5 bases, and 11 bases lay between the germline ends. CDR3 length: 14 amino acids. CDR3 sequence (DNA): TGTGCCAGCAGCGTAGGGGGGGCAGGGACTGAAGCTTTCTTT. Its translation: CASSVGGAGTEAFF.

The chain links TRBV4-1 to TRBJ2-7, with 9 bases aligning to TRBD2. The CDR3 extends over 16 amino acids. The germline V gene has CDR1 MGHRA and CDR2 YSYEKL. Losses at the gene ends were 0 bases for V and 6 bases for J; bases not matched to a gene: 9. CDR3 sequence (DNA): TGCGCCAGCAGCCAAGAGCGGAGCGGGGGGCCCCTCGAGCAGTACTTC. It translates to CASSQERSGGPLEQYF.

This CDR3 is CASIEMGAADTEAFF. Here the CDR3 DNA reads TGTGCCAGCATCGAGATGGGGGCTGCGGATACTGAAGCTTTCTTT. V and J are TRBV7-9 and TRBJ1-1; perhaps TRBD1 as D (6 bases). This CDR3 region has 15 residues. V was pared by 7 bases and J by 5 bases, with 20 bases between. CDR1 is SEHNR, CDR2 FQNEAQ, per germline (reference sequence).

The rearrangement joins TRBV27 to TRBJ1-6; tentative D call: TRBD1 (6 bases). Deletions cut 8 bases from V and 10 bases from J, with 18 bases between. In germline, CDR1 is MNHEY, CDR2 SMNVEV (reference sequence). CDR3 length equals 14 residues. The CDR3 spells CASWEGGGRSPLHF. In nucleotides, the CDR3 is TGTGCCAGCTGGGAAGGAGGGGGGCGGTCACCCCTCCACTTT.